This is a list of T cell receptor beta chains from one sample in a study of T cell responses to AZD1222 COVID-19 vaccine. Clones were read by immunoSEQ multiplex PCR, and TCRdb kept only the in-frame ones, dropping some. The sample records 150,000 to 180,000 clones, about nine tenths being singletons. Sequencing was performed on peripheral blood, taken on day 0 of AZD1222 vaccination. Every receptor here comes from an adult in good health. Both conserved end residues are part of each CDR3. Fields, in order: CDR3 protein, CDR3 DNA, clone size, V gene, D gene, J gene. The D gene is left open where the match is weak. Clone size is shown for a subset of rows, as once, few, many or a class of expanded clone.

CDR3aa: CASSQVLGAEQFF
CDR3nt: TGTGCCAGCAGCCAAGTCCTAGGAGCGGAGCAGTTCTTC
abundance: -
v_gene: TRBV3-1/TRBV3-2
d_gene: -
j_gene: TRBJ2-1

CDR3aa: CASSDYNSPLHF
CDR3nt: TGTGCCAGCAGCGATTATAATTCACCCCTCCACTTT
abundance: once
v_gene: TRBV6-5
d_gene: -
j_gene: TRBJ1-6

CDR3aa: CASSDPGQGTGELFF
CDR3nt: TGTGCCAGCAGTGATCCTGGACAGGGCACCGGGGAGCTGTTTTTT
abundance: -
v_gene: TRBV28
d_gene: TRBD1
j_gene: TRBJ2-2

CDR3aa: CASSLHLAGGNDIQYF
CDR3nt: TGTGCCAGCAGCTTACACCTAGCGGGGGGGAATGACATTCAGTACTTC
abundance: -
v_gene: TRBV7-2
d_gene: TRBD2
j_gene: TRBJ2-4

CDR3aa: CASSSGQGNEKLFF
CDR3nt: TGCGCCAGCAGCTCGGGACAGGGTAATGAAAAACTGTTTTTT
abundance: -
v_gene: TRBV5-1
d_gene: TRBD1
j_gene: TRBJ1-4

CDR3aa: CASSLDVANYGYTF
CDR3nt: TGTGCCAGCAGCTTAGACGTAGCTAACTATGGCTACACCTTC
abundance: -
v_gene: TRBV7-2
d_gene: -
j_gene: TRBJ1-2

CDR3aa: CASSLEWGLTNEKLFF
CDR3nt: TGTGCCAGCAGTTTGGAGTGGGGACTTACTAATGAAAAACTGTTTTTT
abundance: -
v_gene: TRBV5-5
d_gene: -
j_gene: TRBJ1-4

CDR3aa: CASSLAGTGGGETQYF
CDR3nt: TGCGCCAGCAGCTTGGCCGGGACAGGGGGTGGAGAGACCCAGTACTTC
abundance: -
v_gene: TRBV5-1
d_gene: TRBD1
j_gene: TRBJ2-5

CDR3aa: CASSFLSELEAFF
CDR3nt: TGTGCCAGCAGCTTTTTGTCCGAGTTGGAAGCTTTCTTT
abundance: -
v_gene: TRBV5-6
d_gene: -
j_gene: TRBJ1-1

CDR3aa: CATSDPTSIGETQYF
CDR3nt: TGTGCCACCAGTGACCCGACTAGTATCGGAGAGACCCAGTACTTC
abundance: once
v_gene: TRBV24-1
d_gene: -
j_gene: TRBJ2-5

CDR3aa: CASSLAGGSNQPQHF
CDR3nt: TGTGCCAGCAGCTTAGCGGGGGGCAGCAATCAGCCCCAGCATTTT
abundance: -
v_gene: TRBV7-2
d_gene: -
j_gene: TRBJ1-5

CDR3aa: CASSPSNLNTEAFF
CDR3nt: TGTGCCAGCTCCCCCAGTAACCTAAACACTGAAGCTTTCTTT
abundance: -
v_gene: TRBV18
d_gene: -
j_gene: TRBJ1-1

CDR3aa: CASSPPPRGGRETQYF
CDR3nt: TGTGCCAGCTCACCACCGCCCAGGGGTGGACGAGAGACCCAGTACTTC
abundance: few
v_gene: TRBV18
d_gene: -
j_gene: TRBJ2-5

CDR3aa: CASSPTGGYGPQHF
CDR3nt: TGTGCCAGCAGCCCCACAGGGGGCTACGGGCCCCAGCATTTT
abundance: -
v_gene: TRBV5-7
d_gene: TRBD1
j_gene: TRBJ1-5

CDR3aa: CASSVRQLNTEAFF
CDR3nt: TGTGCCAGCAGTGTGCGACAGTTGAACACTGAAGCTTTCTTT
abundance: -
v_gene: TRBV2
d_gene: -
j_gene: TRBJ1-1

CDR3aa: CASSQDQGISPLHF
CDR3nt: TGTGCCAGCAGCCAAGACCAGGGGATTTCACCCCTCCACTTT
abundance: -
v_gene: TRBV3-1/TRBV3-2
d_gene: -
j_gene: TRBJ1-6

CDR3aa: CASRLNQGNIYF
CDR3nt: TGTGCCAGCAGGCTCAACCAGGGGAACATATATTTT
abundance: -
v_gene: TRBV28
d_gene: -
j_gene: TRBJ1-3

CDR3aa: CASSRDRNIQYF
CDR3nt: TGTGCCAGCAGTCGGGACAGAAACATTCAGTACTTC
abundance: once
v_gene: TRBV5-5
d_gene: TRBD1
j_gene: TRBJ2-4

CDR3aa: CASSYPGLAGGQNNEQFF
CDR3nt: TGTGCCAGCAGTTACCCCGGACTAGCGGGGGGGCAAAATAATGAGCAGTTCTTC
abundance: -
v_gene: TRBV6-2/TRBV6-3
d_gene: TRBD2
j_gene: TRBJ2-1

CDR3aa: CASSPPDQDRETQYF
CDR3nt: TGTGCCAGCAGCCCGCCCGATCAGGACCGGGAGACCCAGTACTTC
abundance: -
v_gene: TRBV5-4
d_gene: -
j_gene: TRBJ2-5

CDR3aa: CAISGAGGSTDTQYF
CDR3nt: TGTGCCATCAGTGGAGCGGGGGGGAGCACAGATACGCAGTATTTT
abundance: once
v_gene: TRBV10-3
d_gene: TRBD2
j_gene: TRBJ2-3

CDR3aa: CATGTGNTGELFF
CDR3nt: TGTGCCACCGGGACAGGTAACACCGGGGAGCTGTTTTTT
abundance: -
v_gene: TRBV10-3
d_gene: TRBD1
j_gene: TRBJ2-2

CDR3aa: CASAAQLVYGYTF
CDR3nt: TGTGCCAGCGCGGCCCAATTGGTCTATGGCTACACCTTC
abundance: -
v_gene: TRBV2
d_gene: -
j_gene: TRBJ1-2

CDR3aa: CASSDRGASNEKLFF
CDR3nt: TGTGCCAGCAGCGATCGGGGGGCTTCTAATGAAAAACTGTTTTTT
abundance: once
v_gene: TRBV7-2
d_gene: -
j_gene: TRBJ1-4

CDR3aa: CASSYDQGTYEQYF
CDR3nt: TGTGCCAGCAGTTACGACCAGGGCACCTACGAGCAGTACTTC
abundance: -
v_gene: TRBV6-5
d_gene: -
j_gene: TRBJ2-7

CDR3aa: CASSPRTGRGETQYF
CDR3nt: TGTGCCAGCAGCCCACGGACAGGGCGGGGAGAGACCCAGTACTTC
abundance: -
v_gene: TRBV7-2
d_gene: TRBD1
j_gene: TRBJ2-5

CDR3aa: CASSLNVRTARGNSPLHF
CDR3nt: TGTGCCAGCAGCTTAAATGTTCGGACCGCCAGGGGTAATTCACCCCTCCACTTT
abundance: -
v_gene: TRBV7-3
d_gene: -
j_gene: TRBJ1-6

CDR3aa: CASSTRQGLDYTF
CDR3nt: TGTGCCAGCAGCACGCGACAGGGACTGGACTACACCTTC
abundance: -
v_gene: TRBV7-9
d_gene: TRBD1
j_gene: TRBJ1-2

CDR3aa: CASSQGTSRNSPLHF
CDR3nt: TGTGCCAGCAGCCAAGGGACGTCTCGGAATTCACCCCTCCACTTT
abundance: few
v_gene: TRBV3-1/TRBV3-2
d_gene: -
j_gene: TRBJ1-6

CDR3aa: CASSPTWNTEAFF
CDR3nt: TGTGCCAGCAGCCCTACATGGAACACTGAAGCTTTCTTT
abundance: -
v_gene: TRBV5-4
d_gene: -
j_gene: TRBJ1-1

CDR3aa: CASSQVYRLGYGYTF
CDR3nt: TGCGCCAGCAGCCAAGTATACAGACTTGGCTATGGCTACACCTTC
abundance: -
v_gene: TRBV4-1
d_gene: -
j_gene: TRBJ1-2

CDR3aa: CASSSSGNTGELFF
CDR3nt: TGTGCCAGTTCATCCTCCGGGAACACCGGGGAGCTGTTTTTT
abundance: -
v_gene: TRBV19
d_gene: -
j_gene: TRBJ2-2

CDR3aa: CASSPRDRAGYTF
CDR3nt: TGTGCCAGCAGCCCCAGGGACAGAGCTGGCTACACCTTC
abundance: -
v_gene: TRBV3-1/TRBV3-2
d_gene: TRBD1
j_gene: TRBJ1-2

CDR3aa: CASSLDSGAYEQYF
CDR3nt: TGTGCCAGCAGCTTGGACAGTGGGGCCTACGAGCAGTACTTC
abundance: -
v_gene: TRBV7-6
d_gene: -
j_gene: TRBJ2-7

CDR3aa: CASSQEHQSNQPQHF
CDR3nt: TGCGCCAGCAGCCAAGAACACCAGAGCAATCAGCCCCAGCATTTT
abundance: -
v_gene: TRBV4-3
d_gene: -
j_gene: TRBJ1-5

CDR3aa: CASSLVRANTEAFF
CDR3nt: TGCGCCAGCAGCTTGGTGAGAGCGAACACTGAAGCTTTCTTT
abundance: -
v_gene: TRBV5-1
d_gene: -
j_gene: TRBJ1-1

CDR3aa: CSASKSGDTEAFF
CDR3nt: TGCAGTGCTAGTAAGTCTGGGGACACTGAAGCTTTCTTT
abundance: -
v_gene: TRBV20-1
d_gene: -
j_gene: TRBJ1-1

CDR3aa: CASSYSGTDNEQFF
CDR3nt: TGCGCCAGCAGTTATAGCGGGACTGACAATGAGCAGTTCTTC
abundance: -
v_gene: TRBV5-1
d_gene: TRBD2
j_gene: TRBJ2-1

CDR3aa: CASSLRGAALFF
CDR3nt: TGTGCCAGCAGCCTCCGGGGGGCAGCGCTGTTTTTT
abundance: -
v_gene: TRBV3-1/TRBV3-2
d_gene: -
j_gene: TRBJ1-4

CDR3aa: CASSIITGGSSYEQFF
CDR3nt: TGTGCCAGTAGTATTATCACGGGGGGATCTAGTTATGAGCAGTTCTTC
abundance: once
v_gene: TRBV19
d_gene: TRBD2
j_gene: TRBJ2-1

CDR3aa: CASSLGGQIGTEAFF
CDR3nt: TGCGCCAGCAGCTTGGGAGGGCAGATCGGGACTGAAGCTTTCTTT
abundance: once
v_gene: TRBV5-1
d_gene: -
j_gene: TRBJ1-1

CDR3aa: CASSMTDATNYGYTF
CDR3nt: TGCGCCAGCTCCATGACAGACGCAACGAACTATGGCTACACCTTC
abundance: -
v_gene: TRBV5-1
d_gene: -
j_gene: TRBJ1-2

CDR3aa: CASSQRQRGVPEAFF
CDR3nt: TGCGCCAGCAGCCAACGACAAAGAGGGGTCCCTGAAGCTTTCTTT
abundance: -
v_gene: TRBV4-1
d_gene: -
j_gene: TRBJ1-1

CDR3aa: CASSGQARTEAFF
CDR3nt: TGTGCCAGCTCAGGACAGGCCCGCACTGAAGCTTTCTTT
abundance: -
v_gene: TRBV18
d_gene: TRBD1
j_gene: TRBJ1-1

CDR3aa: CASSLVPWASGGYEQYF
CDR3nt: TGTGCCAGCAGCTTAGTCCCCTGGGCTAGCGGGGGGTACGAGCAGTACTTC
abundance: -
v_gene: TRBV11-2
d_gene: TRBD2
j_gene: TRBJ2-7

CDR3aa: CASGPPRGHTGELFF
CDR3nt: TGTGCTAGTGGACCACCCAGGGGCCACACCGGGGAGCTGTTTTTT
abundance: -
v_gene: TRBV12-5
d_gene: -
j_gene: TRBJ2-2

CDR3aa: CASSEGSANEKLFF
CDR3nt: TGTGCCAGCAGTGAAGGGTCAGCTAATGAAAAACTGTTTTTT
abundance: once
v_gene: TRBV6-1
d_gene: -
j_gene: TRBJ1-4

CDR3aa: CASSFWAGQETQYF
CDR3nt: TGTGCCAGCAGTTTTTGGGCAGGCCAAGAGACCCAGTACTTC
abundance: -
v_gene: TRBV27
d_gene: -
j_gene: TRBJ2-5

CDR3aa: CASRGFQGEQYF
CDR3nt: TGTGCCAGCAGGGGCTTCCAGGGCGAGCAGTACTTC
abundance: -
v_gene: TRBV28
d_gene: -
j_gene: TRBJ2-7